This T cell receptor (beta chain) was obtained from a study of CD8 T cells in ankylosing spondylitis. Whole-study results and caveats: One TCR beta motif, made up of several highly homologous variants, appeared characteristic of ankylosing spondylitis blood. It was reported that disease-linked clones were significantly enriched in matched ankylosing spondylitis synovial fluid.

TCRdb redid the calling of the 5' RACE reads with MiXCR, one entry per CDR3 protein. Altogether about 220,000 distinct CDR3 sequences are present, 5.5% to 7.5% being singletons, with the ten largest covering 12% to 15%. CDR3 size: 17 residues. J lost 4 bases, V lost 3 bases, and 8 bases had no gene match. CDR1 is LGHNA, CDR2 YSLEER, per germline. This clonotype came up many times. Its antigen is still unknown. This receptor was identified in a male donor with ankylosing spondylitis. The chain couples TRBV4-3 to TRBJ1-5; 11 bases align to TRBD1. The sample was blood, either unsorted or a sorted T cell fraction (not recorded which). The CDR3 spells CASSQDSGTGGNQPQHF. CDR3 DNA: TGCGCCAGCAGCCAGGACTCTGGGACAGGGGGGAATCAGCCCCAGCATTTT.